Sequencing of this T cell receptor beta chain was carried out in a study of blood T cell repertoires in COVID-19. CDR3 length equals 17 residues. Losses at the gene ends were 1 base for V and 0 bases for J; bases not matched to a gene: 6. Germline V gene data show CDR1 as SGHVS and CDR2 as FQNEAQ. This clone came up once. The study drew participants aged about 18 to 89 years from about two dozen US areas. The method was immunoSEQ multiplex PCR; TCRdb's version includes in-frame clones alone and lacks a portion of them. Of about 200,000 clones listed, approximately 82% were seen once; the top ten hold about 5%.

The chain employs TRBV7-8 and TRBJ2-3; 8 bases agree with TRBD1. The material sequenced was PBMCs or T cells enriched from blood (not recorded which). This sequence was found in a woman aged 60 to 75 with acute COVID-19. The CDR3 nucleotides read TGTGCCAGCAGCTTAGTCGTAGGACAGGGAAGCACAGATACGCAGTATTTT. Amino acid sequence: CASSLVVGQGSTDTQYF.